This T cell receptor (beta chain) was found in a study of graft-versus-host responses after intestinal transplantation (dated by TCRdb to the early 2020s). Looking at the study overall: The transplants that recipients got were multivisceral, liver-intestinal, or isolated intestinal. Every recipient was given anti-thymocyte globulin induction, then maintenance tacrolimus and steroids for 2 to 3 years. Bulk TCR-beta CDR3 sequencing was used to track graft-versus-host and host-versus-graft alloreactive T cell clones in the graft, circulation and bone marrow after intestinal transplantation. Alloreactive clones were identified by sequencing pre-transplant mixed lymphocyte reaction products and comparing them with unstimulated pre-transplant donor and recipient T cells. Of the roughly 24 intestinal transplant recipients enrolled in the cohort, one of whom was a retransplant, a few patients without pretransplant specimens were excluded. A peak of at least 4% donor T cells among recipient peripheral blood mononuclear cells was the definition used for donor T cell macrochimerism. Samples from a few later patients were sequenced in-house on an Illumina MiSeq with MiXCR processing rather than by the commercial service.

Of note for this clone: No cognate antigen has been identified for it. It has no much larger one-base neighbor in the sample; base qualities were not kept.

What the time point label conveys for this sample: cells obtained before transplantation from donor or recipient. CD3+CD4+ and CD3+CD8+ populations were FACS-sorted from unstimulated pre-transplant donor and recipient cells taken from spleen or lymph nodes. Beyond this particular receptor, the publication reports: The conclusions were limited by the relatively low number and heterogeneity of the intestinal transplant patients. Early after transplant, peak levels of circulating GvH clones were associated with declines in HvG clones. GvH clones turned up in recipient bone marrow, with some appearing earlier in ileal mucosa or blood, a pattern consistent with an intestinal mucosal origin. High GvH to HvG T cell clonal ratios were observed in the allografts of patients with donor T cell macrochimerism.

Library preparation employed the immunoSEQ multiplex PCR assay. For most patients, genomic DNA was isolated with the Qiagen DNeasy Blood and Tissue Kit and sent frozen to Adaptive Biotechnologies for TCR sequencing. Adaptive Biotechnologies carried out high-throughput TCR-beta CDR3 sequencing of genomic DNA for most patients. Processing in the source paper ran as follows. Adaptive's ImmunoSEQ software was the source of the TCR sequencing data for about 17 patients, while a few other patients were processed with MiXCR and VDJtools. To correct CD4 versus CD8 sorting errors, sequences present in both subsets at a frequency ratio below 5:1 were removed. CDR3 nucleotide sequences shared by donor and recipient were removed because the origin of these sequences could not be assigned. To be classed as alloreactive, a clone needed at least 2-fold expansion over unstimulated cells and a minimum CFSE-low frequency of 0.002% (template counts) or 0.001% (read counts). A clone was considered mappable if detected in the sequenced pre-transplant spleen, lymph node, or MLR CFSE-low populations of the donor or recipient. Cumulative frequency of alloreactive clones was calculated as a percentage of all sequences weighted by copy number. Held by TCRdb, this immuneACCESS table contains in-frame sequences only and omits some clones. Under half of the omission traces to an unresolved V gene where checked; the cause of the rest is unknown. The DNA gave D and trimming, while V, J and clone size come from that table. The sample includes more than 80,000 clones, with 80% to 85% observed a single time. 17% of the sample rests with the top ten.

This TCR came from a human donor who received an intestinal transplant. Here the sequenced sample was unstimulated CD8+ T cells sorted from spleen or lymph node cells, taken before intestinal transplant.

The CDR3 here reads CASSATGPDEQYF. The sequenced DNA: TGTGCCAGCAGCGCGACAGGGCCGGACGAGCAGTACTTC. The sequence joins TRBV9 to TRBJ2-7, and 7 junction bases match TRBD1. V loses 3 bases at its end and J loses 5 bases; junction bases beyond the gene matches: 5. Measured from the cysteine to the phenylalanine, the CDR3 is 13 residues long. Here the CDR3 DNA is all that survives: 39 bases in frame from base 1. The germline V gene gives CDR1 as SGDLS and CDR2 as YYNGEE.